This T cell receptor (beta chain) appears in the sequencing data of a study of radiation and T cells in renal cell carcinoma. The table came from immunoSEQ multiplex PCR; TCRdb's copy has only in-frame clones and leaves some out. Among around 100,000 clones listed, 75% to 85% were seen once. Time point denoted: blood 4 weeks post-SBRT, at nephrectomy. Treatment specified: 15 Gy SBRT to primary tumor, nephrectomy 4 weeks later. Nephrectomy followed 15 Gy stereotactic body radiation by 4 weeks. General study points: In blood, top tumor clones expanded by 2 weeks, shrinking by 4.

Note on this clone: Its specificity is not known.

The material was blood, obtained from a patient whose treatment included radiotherapy and nephrectomy. The clonotype originates from a man aged 60 to 69 with renal cell carcinoma.

CDR3 in DNA: TGTGCCAGCAGCTCGGCGGGACAGGGGATTGGCTACACCTTC. This translates into CASSSAGQGIGYTF. V usage is TRBV7-8 and J usage is TRBJ1-2; TRBD1 matches at 10 bases. The germline V gene encodes CDR1 SGHVS and CDR2 FQNEAQ. This CDR3 is 14 amino acids long. V was pared by 4 bases and J by 7 bases, with 6 bases of the junction left unmatched.